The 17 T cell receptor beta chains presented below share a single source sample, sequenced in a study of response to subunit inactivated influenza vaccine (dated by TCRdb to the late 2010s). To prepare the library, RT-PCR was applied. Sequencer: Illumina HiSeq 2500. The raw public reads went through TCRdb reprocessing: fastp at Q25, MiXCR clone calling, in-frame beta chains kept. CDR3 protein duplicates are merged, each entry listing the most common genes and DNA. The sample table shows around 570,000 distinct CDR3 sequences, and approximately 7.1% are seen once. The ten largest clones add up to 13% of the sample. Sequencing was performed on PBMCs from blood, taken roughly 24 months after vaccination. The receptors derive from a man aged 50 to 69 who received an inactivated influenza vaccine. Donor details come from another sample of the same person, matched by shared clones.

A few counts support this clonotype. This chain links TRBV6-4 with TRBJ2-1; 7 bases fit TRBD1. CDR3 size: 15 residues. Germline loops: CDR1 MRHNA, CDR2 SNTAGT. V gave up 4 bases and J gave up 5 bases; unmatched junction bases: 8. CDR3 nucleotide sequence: TGTGCCAGCAGTGCCTCCGGGACAGCCAACAATGAGCAGTTCTTC. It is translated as CASSASGTANNEQFF.

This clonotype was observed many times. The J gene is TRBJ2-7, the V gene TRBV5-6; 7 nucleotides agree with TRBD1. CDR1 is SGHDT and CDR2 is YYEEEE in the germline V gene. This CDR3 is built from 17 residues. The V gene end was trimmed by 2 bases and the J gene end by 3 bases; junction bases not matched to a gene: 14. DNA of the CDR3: TGTGCCAGCAGCTTCCCGCAGGGGGATAGCGTCCTCTACGAGCAGTACTTC. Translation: CASSFPQGDSVLYEQYF.

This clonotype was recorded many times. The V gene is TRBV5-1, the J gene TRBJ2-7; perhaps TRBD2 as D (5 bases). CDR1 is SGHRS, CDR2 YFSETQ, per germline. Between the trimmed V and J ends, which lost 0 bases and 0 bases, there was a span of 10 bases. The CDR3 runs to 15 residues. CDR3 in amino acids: CASSLDGEPSYEQYF. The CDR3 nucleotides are TGCGCCAGCAGCTTGGACGGGGAACCCTCCTACGAGCAGTACTTC.

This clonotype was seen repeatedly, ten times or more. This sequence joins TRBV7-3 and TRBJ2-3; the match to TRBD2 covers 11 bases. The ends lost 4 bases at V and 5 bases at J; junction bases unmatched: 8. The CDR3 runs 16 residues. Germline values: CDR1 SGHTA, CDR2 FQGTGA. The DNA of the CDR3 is TGTGCCAGCAGCTCCGATCTAGCGGGAGGTGGAGATACGCAGTATTTT. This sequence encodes CASSSDLAGGGDTQYF.

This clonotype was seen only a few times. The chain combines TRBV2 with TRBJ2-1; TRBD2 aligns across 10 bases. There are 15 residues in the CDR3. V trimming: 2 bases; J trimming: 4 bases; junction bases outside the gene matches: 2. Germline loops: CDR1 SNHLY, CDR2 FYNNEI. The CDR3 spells CASSESSGGYNEQFF. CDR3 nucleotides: TGTGCCAGCAGTGAATCTAGCGGGGGATACAATGAGCAGTTCTTC.

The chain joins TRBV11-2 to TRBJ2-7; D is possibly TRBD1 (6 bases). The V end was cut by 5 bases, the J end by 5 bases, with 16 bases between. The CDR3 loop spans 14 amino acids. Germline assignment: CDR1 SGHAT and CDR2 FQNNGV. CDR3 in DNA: TGTGCCAGCAGCCGGAATAGGGGGAAGGACGAGCAGTACTTC. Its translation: CASSRNRGKDEQYF. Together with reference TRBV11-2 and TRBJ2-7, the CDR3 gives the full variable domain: EAGVAQSPRYKIIEKRQSVAFWCNPISGHATLYWYQQILGQGPKLLIQFQNNGVVDDSQLPKDRFSAERLKGVDSTLKIQPAKLEDSAVYLCASSRNRGKDEQYFGPGTRLTVT.

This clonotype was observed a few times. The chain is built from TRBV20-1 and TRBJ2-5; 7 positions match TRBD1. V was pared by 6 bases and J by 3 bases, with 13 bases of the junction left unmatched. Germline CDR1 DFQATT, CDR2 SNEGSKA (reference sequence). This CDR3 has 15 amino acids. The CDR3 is CSAGAWDSPKETQYF. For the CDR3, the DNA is TGCAGTGCCGGTGCTTGGGACAGTCCTAAAGAGACCCAGTACTTC.

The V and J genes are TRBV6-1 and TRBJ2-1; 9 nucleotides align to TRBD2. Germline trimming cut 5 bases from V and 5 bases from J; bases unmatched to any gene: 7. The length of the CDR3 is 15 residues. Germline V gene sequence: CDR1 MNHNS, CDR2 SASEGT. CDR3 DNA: TGTGCCAGCAGTCTTCTAGCGGGAATAAACAATGAGCAGTTCTTC. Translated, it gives CASSLLAGINNEQFF.

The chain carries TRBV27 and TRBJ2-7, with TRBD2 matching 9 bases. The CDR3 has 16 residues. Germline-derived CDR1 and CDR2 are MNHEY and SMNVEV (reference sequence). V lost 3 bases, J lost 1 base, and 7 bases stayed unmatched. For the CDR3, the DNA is TGTGCCAGCAGTTTTTTCTATAGCGGGGGATCCTACGAGCAGTACTTC. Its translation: CASSFFYSGGSYEQYF.

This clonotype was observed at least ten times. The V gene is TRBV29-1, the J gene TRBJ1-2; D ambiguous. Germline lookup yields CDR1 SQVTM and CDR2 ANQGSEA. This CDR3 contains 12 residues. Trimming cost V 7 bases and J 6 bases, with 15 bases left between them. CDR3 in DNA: TGCAGCGCGATAGATCACCTCAATGGCTACACCTTC. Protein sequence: CSAIDHLNGYTF.

The CDR3 sequence: CASSYRDAGTGELFF. As DNA, the CDR3 is TGTGCCAGCAGTTACCGGGACGCGGGCACCGGGGAGCTGTTTTTT. The chain has TRBV12-3 or TRBV12-4 and TRBJ2-2, with D perhaps being TRBD1 or TRBD2 (5 bases each). Trimming took 4 bases from V and 4 from J, leaving 13 bases between them. The length of the CDR3 is 15 residues.

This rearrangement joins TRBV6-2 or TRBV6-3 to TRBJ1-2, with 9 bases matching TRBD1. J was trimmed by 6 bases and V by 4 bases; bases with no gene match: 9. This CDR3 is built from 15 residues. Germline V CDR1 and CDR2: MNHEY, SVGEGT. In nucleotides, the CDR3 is TGTGCCAGCAGTTCGAAGCCGGGGACAGGGAATGGCTACACCTTC. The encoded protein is CASSSKPGTGNGYTF.

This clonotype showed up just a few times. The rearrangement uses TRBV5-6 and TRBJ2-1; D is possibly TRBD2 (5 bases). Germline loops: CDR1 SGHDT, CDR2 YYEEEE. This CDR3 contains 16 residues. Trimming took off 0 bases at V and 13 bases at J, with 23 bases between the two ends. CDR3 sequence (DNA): TGTGCCAGCAGCTTGGGAAGGGAGCCTCCTTATATGACCCAGTTCTTC. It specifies CASSLGREPPYMTQFF.

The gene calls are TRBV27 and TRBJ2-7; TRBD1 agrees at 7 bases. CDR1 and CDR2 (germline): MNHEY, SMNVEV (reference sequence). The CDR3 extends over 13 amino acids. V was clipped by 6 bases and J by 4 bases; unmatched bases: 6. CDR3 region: CASSVNRGYEQYF. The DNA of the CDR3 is TGTGCCAGCAGCGTAAACAGGGGATACGAGCAGTACTTC.

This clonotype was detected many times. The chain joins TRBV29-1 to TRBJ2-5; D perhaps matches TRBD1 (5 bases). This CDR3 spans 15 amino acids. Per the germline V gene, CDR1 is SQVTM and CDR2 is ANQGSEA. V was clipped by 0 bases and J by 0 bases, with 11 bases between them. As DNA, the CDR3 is TGCAGCGTTGAAGATCTCAAGGGGTACCAAGAGACCCAGTACTTC. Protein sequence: CSVEDLKGYQETQYF.

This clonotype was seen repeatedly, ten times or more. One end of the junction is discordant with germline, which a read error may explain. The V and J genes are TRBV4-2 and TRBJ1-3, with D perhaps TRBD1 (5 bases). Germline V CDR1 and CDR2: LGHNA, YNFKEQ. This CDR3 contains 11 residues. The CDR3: CASSQQRDLSF. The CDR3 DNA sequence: TGTGCCAGCAGCCAGCAGAGGGACTTAAGTTTT.

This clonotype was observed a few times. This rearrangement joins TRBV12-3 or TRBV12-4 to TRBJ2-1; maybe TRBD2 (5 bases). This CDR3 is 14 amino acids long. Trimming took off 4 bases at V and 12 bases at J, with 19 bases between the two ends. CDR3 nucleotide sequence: TGTGCCAGCAGTTCTATCATGAGGCGGGCCGGGCAGTTCTTC. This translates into CASSSIMRRAGQFF.